Listed here is a single TCR beta chain. Antigen specificity is unknown. Amplification used 60 Vbeta primers and 13 Jbeta primers. Assay used: immunoSEQ multiplex PCR; TCRdb lists only in-frame clones, some missing. Of 90,000 to 140,000 clones listed, about 80% are singletons. These data belong to a study of cytomegalovirus exposure and HLA in healthy donors. The study, taken as a whole, reports: It was confirmed in vitro that a few of the CMV-associated chains were specific for CMV antigens.

The source is a man aged 25 to 45 in good health and CMV-seronegative. The sample consisted of PBMCs.

This chain's CDR3 is CASSIDAGLSSAGELFF. CDR3 DNA: TGTGCCAGTAGTATAGATGCGGGACTTAGCTCTGCCGGGGAGCTGTTTTTT. The V call is TRBV19, the J call TRBJ2-2, with D possibly TRBD2 on 6 matching bases. The CDR3 is 17 residues long. Germline V CDR1 and CDR2: LNHDA, SQIVND (reference sequence). Deletions cut 0 bases from V and 6 bases from J, with 17 bases between.